The 15 T cell receptor beta chains below were found in one sample sequenced in a study of blood T cell repertoires in COVID-19. Measured with immunoSEQ multiplex PCR; TCRdb has only the in-frame clones, and not every one. The table records over 350,000 clones, about 88% of them present only once. Input material: PBMCs or T cells enriched from blood (not recorded which). The source of these receptors is a woman between 18 and 29 years old who had recovered from COVID-19.

V usage is TRBV30 and J usage is TRBJ2-7; 13 bases are a match to TRBD2. After removal of 2 bases from V and 6 bases from J, the junction contained 4 bases not matched to a gene. Germline CDR1 and CDR2: GTSNPN and SVGIG (reference sequence). This CDR3 is 14 amino acids long. The CDR3 DNA reads as TGTGCCTGGAGTATCTGGACTAGCGGGGGCGAGCAGTACTTC. It specifies CAWSIWTSGGEQYF. The variable domain in full, completed from reference TRBV30 and TRBJ2-7, reads SQTIHQWPATLVQPVGSPLSLECTVEGTSNPNLYWYRQAAGRGLQLLFYSVGIGQISSEVPQNLSASRPQDRQFILSSKKLLLSDSGFYLCAWSIWTSGGEQYFGPGTRLTVT.

The chain is built from TRBV6-1 and TRBJ1-1; 8 bases are shared with TRBD1. The V segment lost 4 bases and the J segment 7 bases; nucleotides outside the gene matches: 17. CDR3 length: 17 amino acids. Germline V gives CDR1 MNHNS, CDR2 SASEGT. CDR3 sequence: CASSARQGPTHYYEAFF. The CDR3 nucleotides are TGTGCCAGCAGTGCCCGACAGGGGCCGACGCACTATTATGAAGCTTTCTTT.

The J gene is TRBJ1-1, the V gene TRBV5-6; 7 bases map to TRBD1. The J segment lost 6 bases and the V segment lost 3 bases, leaving 5 bases of the junction unmatched. CDR1 is SGHDT, CDR2 YYEEEE, per germline. This CDR3 has 13 residues. The CDR3 is CASSSPGGSEAFF. The CDR3 coding sequence is TGTGCCAGCAGCTCTCCAGGGGGGTCTGAAGCTTTCTTT.

The J gene is TRBJ1-1, the V gene TRBV5-6; no definite D call. Germline V lookup: CDR1 SGHDT, CDR2 YYEEEE. The V end was cut by 4 bases, the J end by 1 base, with 14 bases between. This CDR3 is built from 15 residues. The CDR3 loop is CASSPENRENTEAFF. In DNA, the CDR3 is TGTGCCAGCAGCCCGGAAAACCGGGAGAACACTGAAGCTTTCTTT.

The chain has TRBV6-5 and TRBJ2-5, with TRBD2 matching 8 bases. There are 14 residues in the CDR3. Losses at the gene ends were 6 bases for V and 5 bases for J; bases not matched to a gene: 8. CDR1 is MNHEY and CDR2 is SVGAGI in the germline V gene. This CDR3 reads CASRITSGGETQYF. CDR3 DNA sequence: TGTGCCAGCAGGATAACTAGCGGAGGGGAGACCCAGTACTTC.

This chain connects TRBV18 to TRBJ1-5; D remains ambiguous. Germline CDR1 reads KGHSH; CDR2 reads LQKENI. The CDR3 is made up of 19 amino acids. V was clipped by 0 bases and J by 0 bases, with 18 bases between them. The CDR3 sequence: CASSPPMLGAHDSNQPQHF. The CDR3 DNA reads as TGTGCCAGCTCACCACCTATGTTGGGAGCACACGATAGCAATCAGCCCCAGCATTTT.

The J gene is TRBJ1-2, the V gene TRBV6-5; a weak D match, TRBD1 (5 bases). The CDR3 runs 15 residues. Looked up from germline, CDR1 is MNHEY and CDR2 is SVGAGI. Trimming took off 6 bases at V and 0 bases at J, with 14 bases between the two ends. The CDR3 region has the DNA TGTGCCAGCAGACGGGGGACGCCCGCTAACTATGGCTACACCTTC. Its protein is CASRRGTPANYGYTF.

The V call is TRBV10-3, the J call TRBJ1-2; D is unresolved. V was cut by 2 bases and J by 6 bases, with 13 bases left in between. The germline gives CDR1 ENHRY, CDR2 SYGVKD. The CDR3 contains 14 residues. The CDR3 here is CAISEGPVRDGYTF. CDR3 DNA sequence: TGTGCCATCAGTGAGGGACCCGTGAGGGATGGCTACACCTTC.

The chain uses TRBV6-5 and TRBJ2-1; D perhaps matches TRBD1 (5 bases). This CDR3 is built from 13 residues. CDR1 is MNHEY and CDR2 is SVGAGI in the germline V gene. V lost 1 base, J lost 10 bases, and 11 bases lay in between. CDR3: CASSYYDSREQFF. CDR3 DNA: TGTGCCAGCAGTTACTATGACAGTCGAGAGCAGTTCTTC.

V is TRBV7-2 and J is TRBJ2-2, with TRBD1 identical over 8 bases. This CDR3 is 16 amino acids long. J was trimmed by 4 bases and V by 5 bases; bases with no gene match: 9. CDR1 and CDR2 from the germline V gene are SGHTA and FQGNSA. The CDR3 nucleotides read TGTGCCAGCAGCCCCCCAGGGGGCAGTTCCACCGGGGAGCTGTTTTTT. Encoded protein: CASSPPGGSSTGELFF.

V gene TRBV6-2 or TRBV6-3 combines with J gene TRBJ2-7; perhaps TRBD1 as D (6 bases). Germline V lookup: CDR1 MNHEY, CDR2 SVGEGT. The CDR3 length is 14 residues. Trimming removed 6 bases at V and 4 bases at J, with 16 bases between. CDR3 residues: CASSPQGRRYEQYF. Written as DNA, the CDR3 is TGTGCCAGCAGCCCACAGGGTCGTAGGTACGAGCAGTACTTC.

V usage is TRBV24-1 and J usage is TRBJ2-4; D call uncertain. V was cut by 2 bases and J by 0 bases, with 10 bases left in between. Per germline, CDR1 KGHDR and CDR2 SFDVKD. This CDR3 is built from 16 residues. Here the CDR3 reads CATSDSYSIAKNIQYF. DNA of the CDR3: TGTGCCACCAGTGATTCCTACAGTATAGCCAAAAACATTCAGTACTTC.

The J gene is TRBJ2-7, the V gene TRBV14, with D uncertain. CDR1 is SGHDN, CDR2 FVKESK, per germline. The ends were cut back, 0 bases at V and 7 bases at J, with 13 bases in the middle. The CDR3 is 14 amino acids. CDR3 nucleotides: TGTGCCAGCAGCCAAGATCTTGGGCAGGTGGAGCAGTACTTC. It encodes CASSQDLGQVEQYF.

This CDR3 reads CASGTGTGGALGYTF. CDR3 sequence (DNA): TGTGCTAGTGGTACGGGGACAGGGGGCGCGTTAGGCTACACCTTC. This rearrangement joins TRBV12-5 to TRBJ1-2, with 12 bases fitting TRBD1. From germline, CDR1 is LGHNT and CDR2 FRNRAP. The CDR3 is made up of 15 amino acids. V was pared by 5 bases and J by 8 bases, with 9 bases of the junction left unmatched.

The chain employs TRBV24-1 and TRBJ1-4, with 10 bases fitting TRBD1. V lost 4 bases, J lost 5 bases, and 9 bases stayed unmatched. The germline V gene has CDR1 KGHDR and CDR2 SFDVKD. The CDR3 totals 17 residues. Here the CDR3 reads CATSEYGTGEGNEKLFF. CDR3 nucleotide sequence: TGTGCCACCAGTGAATACGGGACAGGGGAGGGGAATGAAAAACTGTTTTTT.